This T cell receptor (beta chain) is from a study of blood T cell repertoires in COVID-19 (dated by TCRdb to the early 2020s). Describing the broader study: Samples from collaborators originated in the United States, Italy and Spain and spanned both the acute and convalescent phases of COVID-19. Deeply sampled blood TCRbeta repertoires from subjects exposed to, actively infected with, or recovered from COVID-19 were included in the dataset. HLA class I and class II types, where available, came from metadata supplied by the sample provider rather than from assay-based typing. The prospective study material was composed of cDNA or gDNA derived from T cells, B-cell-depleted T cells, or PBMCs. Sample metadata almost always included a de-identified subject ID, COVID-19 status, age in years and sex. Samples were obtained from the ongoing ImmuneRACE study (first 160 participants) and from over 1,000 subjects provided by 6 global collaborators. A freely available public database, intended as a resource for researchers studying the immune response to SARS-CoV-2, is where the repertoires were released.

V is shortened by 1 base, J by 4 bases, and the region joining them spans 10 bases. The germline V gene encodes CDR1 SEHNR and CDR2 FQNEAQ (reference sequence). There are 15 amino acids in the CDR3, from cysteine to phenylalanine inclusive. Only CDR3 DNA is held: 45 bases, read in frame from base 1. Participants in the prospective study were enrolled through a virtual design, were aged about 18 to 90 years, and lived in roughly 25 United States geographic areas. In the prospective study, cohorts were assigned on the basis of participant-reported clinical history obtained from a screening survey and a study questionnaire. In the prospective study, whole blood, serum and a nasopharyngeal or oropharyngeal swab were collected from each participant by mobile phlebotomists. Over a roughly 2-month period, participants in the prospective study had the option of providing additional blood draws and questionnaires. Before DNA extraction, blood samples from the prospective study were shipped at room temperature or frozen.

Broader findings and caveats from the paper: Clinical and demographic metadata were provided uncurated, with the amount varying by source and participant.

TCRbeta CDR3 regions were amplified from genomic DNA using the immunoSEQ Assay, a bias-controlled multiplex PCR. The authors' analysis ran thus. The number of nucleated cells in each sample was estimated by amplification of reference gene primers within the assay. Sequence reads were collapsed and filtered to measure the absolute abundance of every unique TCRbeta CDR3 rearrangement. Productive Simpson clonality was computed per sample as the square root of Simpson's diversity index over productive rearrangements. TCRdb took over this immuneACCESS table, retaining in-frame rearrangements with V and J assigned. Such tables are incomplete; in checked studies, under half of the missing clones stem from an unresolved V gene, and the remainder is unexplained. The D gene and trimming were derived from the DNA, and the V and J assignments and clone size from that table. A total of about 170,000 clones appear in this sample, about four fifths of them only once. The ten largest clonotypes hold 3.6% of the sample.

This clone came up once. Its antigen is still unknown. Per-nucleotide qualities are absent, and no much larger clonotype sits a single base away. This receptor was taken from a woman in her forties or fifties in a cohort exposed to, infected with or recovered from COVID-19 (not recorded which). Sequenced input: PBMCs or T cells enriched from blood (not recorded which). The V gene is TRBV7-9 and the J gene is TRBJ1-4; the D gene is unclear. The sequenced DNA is TGTGCCAGCAGCTTAGGTATGGGAGATAATGAAAAACTGTTTTTT. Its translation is CASSLGMGDNEKLFF.